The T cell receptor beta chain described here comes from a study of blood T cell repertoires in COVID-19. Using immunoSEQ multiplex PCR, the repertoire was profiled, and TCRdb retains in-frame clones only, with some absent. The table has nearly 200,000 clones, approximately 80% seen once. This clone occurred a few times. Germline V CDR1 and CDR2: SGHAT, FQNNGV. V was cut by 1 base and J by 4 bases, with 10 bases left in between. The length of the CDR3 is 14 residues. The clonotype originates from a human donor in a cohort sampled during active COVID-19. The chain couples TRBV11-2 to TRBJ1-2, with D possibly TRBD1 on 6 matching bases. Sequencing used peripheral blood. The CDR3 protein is CASSLAGQPYGYTF. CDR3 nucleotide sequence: TGTGCCAGCAGCTTAGCCGGACAGCCCTATGGCTACACCTTC.